Shown below are 8 T cell receptor beta chains from a single sample sequenced in a study of vaccination effects on CD4 cells after COVID-19. Clones were sequenced by immunoSEQ multiplex PCR, and TCRdb holds only the in-frame ones, with some missing. This sample carries about 16,000 clones, roughly three quarters of them seen once, and the ten largest clones take approximately 17%. ViraFEST used viral peptide pools to expand antigen-specific CD4+ T cells before sequencing. The culture ran for roughly 10 days before CD4+ T cells were isolated. As their vaccination, participants received two doses of either BNT162b2 or mRNA-1273. Antigens for these TCRs are unknown. Specimen: CD4+ T cells from PBMCs cultured with HCoV-NL63 spike peptides, collected after COVID-19 vaccination. The source of these receptors is a human donor who received a COVID-19 vaccine.

The rearrangement uses TRBV4-1 and TRBJ2-4; 10 nucleotides align to TRBD2. Trimming removed 0 bases from V and 11 bases from J; junction bases left unmatched: 10. Germline values: CDR1 MGHRA, CDR2 YSYEKL. The CDR3 totals 16 residues. The CDR3, as DNA: TGCGCCAGCAGCCAAGACCCTAGCGGGAGAGGGGGCGTTCAGTACTTC. This gives the protein CASSQDPSGRGGVQYF.

The V call is TRBV11-3, the J call TRBJ2-5; D may be TRBD2 (6 bases). The V end lost 7 bases, the J end lost 4 bases, and 19 bases lay between the germline ends. The CDR3 is 15 amino acids. The germline V gene encodes CDR1 SGHNT and CDR2 YENEEA. The CDR3: CASTKMGRDSETQYF. CDR3 in DNA: TGTGCCAGCACCAAAATGGGACGGGACTCAGAGACCCAGTACTTC. The full variable domain, rest sourced from reference TRBV11-3 and TRBJ2-5, is EAGVVQSPRYKIIEKKQPVAFWCNPISGHNTLYWYLQNLGQGPELLIRYENEEAVDDSQLPKDRFSAERLKGVDSTLKIQPAELGDSAVYLCASTKMGRDSETQYFGPGTRLLVL.

The chain links TRBV7-8 to TRBJ2-5; maybe TRBD1 (5 bases). V was clipped by 1 base and J by 2 bases, with 14 bases between them. Germline CDR1 and CDR2: SGHVS and FQNEAQ. This CDR3 has 16 residues. This chain's CDR3 is CASSLGSRTYQETQYF. Here the CDR3 DNA reads TGTGCCAGCAGCTTAGGGTCCCGGACATATCAAGAGACCCAGTACTTC.

The count of this clone is one. V and J are TRBV29-1 and TRBJ1-1; D is undetermined. CDR3 size: 11 residues. The germline gives CDR1 SQVTM, CDR2 ANQGSEA. V gave up 3 bases and J gave up 7 bases, with 9 bases separating them. CDR3 loop: CSVDRGGEAFF. The CDR3 coding sequence is TGCAGCGTTGACCGGGGTGGTGAAGCTTTCTTT.

DNA for the CDR3: TGTGCCATCAGACCTACGGACAGGGAGGAGACCCAGTACTTC. Protein sequence: CAIRPTDREETQYF. J is TRBJ2-5 and V is TRBV10-3, with TRBD1 matching 8 bases. This CDR3 contains 14 residues. Germline V gives CDR1 ENHRY, CDR2 SYGVKD. J lost 5 bases, V lost 6 bases, and 8 bases had no gene match.

This chain connects TRBV5-6 to TRBJ2-2; 8 bases are shared with TRBD2. Germline V CDR1 and CDR2: SGHDT, YYEEEE. The CDR3 is 15 residues long. Trimming removed 4 bases from V and 6 bases from J; junction bases left unmatched: 8. The CDR3 is CASSPSGGEAGELFF. The CDR3 DNA is TGTGCCAGCAGCCCAAGCGGGGGTGAGGCCGGGGAGCTGTTTTTT.

CDR3 amino acids: CASSFLSRTNEQFF. In nucleotides, the CDR3 is TGTGCCAGCAGCTTTCTTTCCCGGACGAATGAGCAGTTCTTC. J is TRBJ2-1 and V is TRBV7-2; no clear D gene. Trimming cost V 3 bases and J 7 bases, with 13 bases left between them. The CDR3 is 14 residues long. In germline, CDR1 is SGHTA, CDR2 FQGNSA. Based on the CDR3 plus reference TRBV7-2 and TRBJ2-1, the full variable domain is GAGVSQSPSNKVTEKGKDVELRCDPISGHTALYWYRQSLGQGLEFLIYFQGNSAPDKSGLPSDRFSAERTGGSVSTLTIQRTQQEDSAVYLCASSFLSRTNEQFFGPGTRLTVL.

V gene TRBV5-1 combines with J gene TRBJ2-6; a weak D match, TRBD1 (5 bases). The length of the CDR3 is 18 residues. V dropped 4 bases and J dropped 3 bases, with 20 bases sitting between them. Per the germline V gene, CDR1 is SGHRS and CDR2 is YFSETQ. The CDR3 nucleotides are TGCGCCAGCAGCCTGAAATTCCCAGGGTTTGGTGGGGCCAACGTCCTGACTTTC. Translated: CASSLKFPGFGGANVLTF.